Presented here are 14 T cell receptor beta chains from one specimen sequenced in a study of OX40 agonist ivuxolimab in advanced cancers. The library was generated by the immunoSEQ multiplex PCR assay. Sourced from immuneACCESS, this table was stored by TCRdb with only in-frame sequences that have V and J called. A share of the clones is absent; for the studies checked, an unresolved V gene accounts for under half, and the remainder has no known explanation. Present in this sample are about 35,000 clones, about three quarters of which were seen just once. Clones ranked in the top ten supply around a quarter of the sample. The sample consisted of CD4+ or CD8+ T cells sorted from blood, taken in a trial of the OX40 agonist ivuxolimab. The receptors originated from an adult with an advanced solid tumor such as melanoma, head and neck, liver or kidney cancer.

The J gene is TRBJ2-7, the V gene TRBV7-2; maybe TRBD2 (5 bases). This CDR3 comprises 14 residues. In germline, CDR1 is SGHTA, CDR2 FQGNSA. V shed 6 bases and J shed 0 bases, with 12 bases lying between them. The CDR3, as DNA: TGTGCCAGCAGTTGGGCTGGGAGCTCCTACGAGCAGTACGTC. It yields the protein CASSWAGSSYEQYV.

The rearrangement uses TRBV7-2 and TRBJ2-2; TRBD2 matches at 11 bases. This CDR3 is 15 amino acids long. The trim removed 2 bases at V and 5 bases at J, leaving 1 base unmatched. Germline V lookup: CDR1 SGHTA, CDR2 FQGNSA. The CDR3 DNA reads TGTGCCAGCAGCTTACTAGCGGGGGGAACCGGGGAGCTGTTTTTT. Amino acid sequence: CASSLLAGGTGELFF.

In its sample, this clone was seen once. V gene TRBV7-2 combines with J gene TRBJ1-1; D not certain. CDR1 and CDR2 from the germline V gene are SGHTA and FQGNSA. The CDR3 has 12 amino acids. The V end was cut by 5 bases, the J end by 11 bases, with 15 bases between. The CDR3 region is CASSPARVMAFF. In DNA form, the CDR3 reads TGTGCCAGCAGCCCCGCTAGGGTGATGGCTTTCTTT.

This clone was seen a handful of times. The chain combines TRBV11-3 with TRBJ1-2; 9 bases are shared with TRBD1. J gave up 5 bases and V 4 bases, and 14 bases lay outside the gene matches. The CDR3 has 17 residues. CDR1 is SGHNT, CDR2 YENEEA, per germline. CDR3 sequence reads: CASSSAGQGHVWYGYTF. CDR3 sequence (DNA): TGTGCCAGCAGCTCAGCGGGACAGGGACATGTGTGGTATGGCTACACCTTC.

V is TRBV6-1 and J is TRBJ2-7, with 7 bases lining up with TRBD1. Trimming removed 4 bases from V and 1 base from J; junction bases left unmatched: 4. The CDR3 sequence is 14 residues long. Germline V gives CDR1 MNHNS, CDR2 SASEGT. The CDR3 bases are TGTGCCAGCAGTGGGCAGGGGGTTTCCTACGAGCAGTACGTC. It translates to CASSGQGVSYEQYV.

CDR3 sequence reads: CASSVAGEGPGELFF. CDR3 sequence (DNA): TGTGCCAGCAGCGTAGCTGGAGAAGGGCCCGGGGAGCTGTTTTTT. The chain has TRBV9 and TRBJ2-2; D ambiguous. Germline loops: CDR1 SGDLS, CDR2 YYNGEE. Deletions cut 0 bases from V and 6 bases from J, with 12 bases between. The CDR3 is 15 amino acids.

This chain joins TRBV2 and TRBJ2-1, with TRBD2 matching 9 bases. With 1 base clipped from V and 7 bases from J, the junction kept 2 bases outside the gene matches. Germline values: CDR1 SNHLY, CDR2 FYNNEI. The CDR3 has 14 amino acids. CDR3 sequence: CASSEELAGNEQFF. The CDR3 bases are TGTGCCAGCAGTGAAGAACTAGCGGGTAATGAGCAGTTCTTC. The variable domain in full, completed from reference TRBV2 and TRBJ2-1, reads EPEVTQTPSHQVTQMGQEVILRCVPISNHLYFYWYRQILGQKVEFLVSFYNNEISEKSEIFDDQFSVERPDGSNFTLKIRSTKLEDSAMYFCASSEELAGNEQFFGPGTRLTVL.

The rearrangement joins TRBV9 to TRBJ1-3; no firm D call. CDR1 and CDR2 from the germline V gene are SGDLS and YYNGEE. The CDR3 runs 15 residues. Deletions cut 4 bases from V and 6 bases from J, with 17 bases between. CDR3 amino acids: CASSSRAGLENTIYF. The CDR3 DNA follows: TGTGCCAGCAGCTCTAGGGCGGGTTTGGAAAACACCATATATTTT.

This chain connects TRBV29-1 to TRBJ2-5; weak D call: TRBD1 (6 bases). V was cut by 5 bases and J by 3 bases, with 13 bases left in between. In germline, CDR1 is SQVTM, CDR2 ANQGSEA. The CDR3 is made up of 13 amino acids. The CDR3 sequence is CSVKSWTEETQYF. CDR3 nucleotides: TGCAGCGTTAAATCTTGGACAGAAGAGACCCAGTACTTC.

The rearrangement uses TRBV6-4 and TRBJ2-1, with 9 positions matching TRBD2. The CDR3 sequence is 17 residues long. V was clipped by 0 bases and J by 4 bases; unmatched bases: 7. Germline lookup yields CDR1 MRHNA and CDR2 SNTAGT. CDR3 sequence reads: CASSDSIRRGGYNEQFF. Here the CDR3 DNA reads TGTGCCAGCAGTGACTCGATACGGCGGGGGGGGTACAATGAGCAGTTCTTC.

This clone showed up just a few times. The chain is built from TRBV5-1 and TRBJ2-3, with a tentative D call TRBD1 (6 bases). The length of the CDR3 is 16 residues. Trimming shortened V by 4 bases and J by 1 base, and 16 bases separated the two germline ends. Germline V gene sequence: CDR1 SGHRS, CDR2 YFSETQ. The CDR3 region has the DNA TGCGCCAGCAGCCTGGGGGCTAGCCAAGGCACAGATACGCAGTATTTT. Translating it yields CASSLGASQGTDTQYF.

The rearrangement links TRBV6-1 to TRBJ2-5; 7 positions agree with TRBD1. V lost 4 bases, J lost 5 bases, and 10 bases stayed unmatched. The germline V gene has CDR1 MNHNS and CDR2 SASEGT. This CDR3 has 15 amino acids. This chain's CDR3 is CASSVTGQWGETQYF. In DNA, the CDR3 is TGTGCCAGCAGTGTTACGGGACAGTGGGGGGAGACCCAGTACTTC.

The J gene is TRBJ1-1, the V gene TRBV18; D not certain. Germline lookup yields CDR1 KGHSH and CDR2 LQKENI. V dropped 3 bases and J dropped 10 bases, with 18 bases sitting between them. The CDR3 covers 14 residues. DNA of the CDR3: TGTGCCAGCTCACCTGGGGTGGGCCCGGGTTTAGCTTTCTTT. Its translation: CASSPGVGPGLAFF. The entire variable domain, with the rest obtained from reference TRBV18 and TRBJ1-1, is as follows: NAGVMQNPRHLVRRRGQEARLRCSPMKGHSHVYWYRQLPEEGLKFMVYLQKENIIDESGMPKERFSAEFPKEGPSILRIQQVVRGDSAAYFCASSPGVGPGLAFFGQGTRLTVV.

This clone showed up just a few times. The chain employs TRBV30 and TRBJ1-1, with D possibly matching TRBD1 (6 bases). CDR3 length: 13 amino acids. Germline assignment: CDR1 GTSNPN and CDR2 SVGIG (reference sequence). Between the trimmed V and J ends, which lost 3 bases and 0 bases, there was a span of 8 bases. The CDR3 is CAWSAGVNTEAFF. The CDR3 coding sequence is TGTGCCTGGAGCGCAGGGGTGAACACTGAAGCTTTCTTT.